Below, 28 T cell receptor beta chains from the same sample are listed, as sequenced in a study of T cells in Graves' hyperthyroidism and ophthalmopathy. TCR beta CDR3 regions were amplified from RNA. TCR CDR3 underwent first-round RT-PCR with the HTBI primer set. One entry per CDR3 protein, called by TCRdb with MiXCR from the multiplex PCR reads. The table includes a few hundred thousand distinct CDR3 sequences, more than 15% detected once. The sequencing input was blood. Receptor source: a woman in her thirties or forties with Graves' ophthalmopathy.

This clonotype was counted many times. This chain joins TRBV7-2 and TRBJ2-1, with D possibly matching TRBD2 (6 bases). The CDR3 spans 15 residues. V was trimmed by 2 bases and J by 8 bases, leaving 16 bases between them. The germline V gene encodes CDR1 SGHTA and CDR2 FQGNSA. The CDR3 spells CASSLRRGIWDEQFF. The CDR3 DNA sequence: TGTGCCAGCAGCTTACGCCGGGGGATCTGGGATGAGCAGTTCTTC.

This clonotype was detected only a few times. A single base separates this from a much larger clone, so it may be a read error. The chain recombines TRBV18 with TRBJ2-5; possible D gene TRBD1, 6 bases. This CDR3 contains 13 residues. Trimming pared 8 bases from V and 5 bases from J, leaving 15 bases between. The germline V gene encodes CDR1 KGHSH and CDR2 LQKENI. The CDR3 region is CASVRRQGETQYF. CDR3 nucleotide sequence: TGTGCCAGCGTACGACGCCAGGGGGAGACCCAGTACTTC.

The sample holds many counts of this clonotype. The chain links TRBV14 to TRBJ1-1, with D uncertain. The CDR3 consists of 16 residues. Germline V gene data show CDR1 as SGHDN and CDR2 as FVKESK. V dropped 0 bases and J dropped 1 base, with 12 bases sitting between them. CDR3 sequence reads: CASSQEFAAPNTEAFF. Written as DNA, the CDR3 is TGTGCCAGCAGCCAAGAATTTGCAGCCCCGAACACTGAAGCTTTCTTT. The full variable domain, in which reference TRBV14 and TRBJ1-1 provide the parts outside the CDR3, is EAGVTQFPSHSVIEKGQTVTLRCDPISGHDNLYWYRRVMGKEIKFLLHFVKESKQDESGMPNNRFLAERTGGTYSTLKVQPAELEDSGVYFCASSQEFAAPNTEAFFGQGTRLTVV.

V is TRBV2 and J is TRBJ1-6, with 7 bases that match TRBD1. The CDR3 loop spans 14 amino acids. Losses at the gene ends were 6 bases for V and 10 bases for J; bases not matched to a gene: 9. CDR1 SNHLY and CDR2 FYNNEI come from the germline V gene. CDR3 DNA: TGTGCCAGCAGGAAGGACAGGTTGTTCTCACCCCTCCACTTT. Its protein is CASRKDRLFSPLHF.

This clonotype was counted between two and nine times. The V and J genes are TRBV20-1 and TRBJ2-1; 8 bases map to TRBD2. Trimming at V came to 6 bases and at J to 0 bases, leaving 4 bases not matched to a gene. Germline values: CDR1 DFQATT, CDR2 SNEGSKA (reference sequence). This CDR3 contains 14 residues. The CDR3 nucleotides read TGCAGTGCGAGTAGCGGGAACTCCTACAATGAGCAGTTCTTC. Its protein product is CSASSGNSYNEQFF.

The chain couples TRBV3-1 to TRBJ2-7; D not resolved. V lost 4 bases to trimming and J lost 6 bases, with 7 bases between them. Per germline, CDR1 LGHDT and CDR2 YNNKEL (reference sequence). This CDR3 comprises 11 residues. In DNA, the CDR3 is TGTGCCAGCAGCCGCGACATCGAGCAGTACTTC. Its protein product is CASSRDIEQYF.

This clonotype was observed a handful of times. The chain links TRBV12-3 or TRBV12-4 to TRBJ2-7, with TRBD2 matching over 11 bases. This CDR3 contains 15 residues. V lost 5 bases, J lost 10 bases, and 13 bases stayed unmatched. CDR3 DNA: TGTGCCAGCAGTCCACCTAGCGGGGGGCCAGGCCGACAGTACTTC. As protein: CASSPPSGGPGRQYF.

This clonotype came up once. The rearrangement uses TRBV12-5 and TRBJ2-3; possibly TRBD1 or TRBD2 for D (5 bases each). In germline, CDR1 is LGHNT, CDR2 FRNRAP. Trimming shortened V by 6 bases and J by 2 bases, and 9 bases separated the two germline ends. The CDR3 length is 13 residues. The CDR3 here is CASGGDLTDTQYF. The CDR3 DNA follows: TGTGCTAGTGGGGGGGATCTCACAGATACGCAGTATTTT.

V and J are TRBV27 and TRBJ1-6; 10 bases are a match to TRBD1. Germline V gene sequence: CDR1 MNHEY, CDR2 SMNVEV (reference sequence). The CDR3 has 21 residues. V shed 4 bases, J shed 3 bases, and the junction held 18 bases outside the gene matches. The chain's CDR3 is CASSSATESVTGGCYNSPLHF. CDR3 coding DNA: TGTGCCAGCAGTTCTGCGACAGAGTCTGTGACAGGGGGCTGCTATAATTCACCCCTCCACTTT.

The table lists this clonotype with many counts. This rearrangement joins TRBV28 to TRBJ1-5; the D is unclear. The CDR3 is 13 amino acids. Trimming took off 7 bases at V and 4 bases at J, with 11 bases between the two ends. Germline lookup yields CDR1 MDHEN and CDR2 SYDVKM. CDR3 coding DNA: TGTGCCAGCATCGCCGCCACTAATCAGCCCCAGCATTTT. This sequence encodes CASIAATNQPQHF.

The CDR3 reads CASSRDRERSYTF. The CDR3 bases are TGTGCCAGCAGCCGGGACAGGGAGAGGAGCTACACCTTC. The V gene is TRBV11-2, the J gene TRBJ1-2; 9 nucleotides line up with TRBD1. V dropped 5 bases and J dropped 9; count of bases not matched to a gene: 7. Germline CDR1 and CDR2: SGHAT and FQNNGV. The CDR3 length is 13 residues.

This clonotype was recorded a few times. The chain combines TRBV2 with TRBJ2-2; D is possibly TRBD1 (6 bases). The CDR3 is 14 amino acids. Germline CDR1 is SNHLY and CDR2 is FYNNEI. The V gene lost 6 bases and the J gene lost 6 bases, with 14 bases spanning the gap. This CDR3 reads CASSRGHNAGELFF. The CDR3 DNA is TGTGCCAGCAGCCGGGGACACAACGCCGGGGAGCTGTTTTTT. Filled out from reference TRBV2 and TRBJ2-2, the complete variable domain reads EPEVTQTPSHQVTQMGQEVILRCVPISNHLYFYWYRQILGQKVEFLVSFYNNEISEKSEIFDDQFSVERPDGSNFTLKIRSTKLEDSAMYFCASSRGHNAGELFFGEGSRLTVL.

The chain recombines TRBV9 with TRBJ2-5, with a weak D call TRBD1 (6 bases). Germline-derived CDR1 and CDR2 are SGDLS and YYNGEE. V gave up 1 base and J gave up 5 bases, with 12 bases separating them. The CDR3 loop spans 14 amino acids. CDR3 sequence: CASSVQGSPETQYF. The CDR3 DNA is TGTGCCAGCAGCGTACAGGGGTCCCCCGAGACCCAGTACTTC.

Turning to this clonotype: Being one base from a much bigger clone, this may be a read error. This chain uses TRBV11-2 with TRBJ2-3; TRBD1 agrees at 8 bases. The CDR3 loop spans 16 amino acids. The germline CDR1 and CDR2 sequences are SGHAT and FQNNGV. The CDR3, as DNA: TGTGCCAGCAGCTTCCGGACAGGGAGTAGCACAGATACGCAGTGTTTT. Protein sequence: CASSFRTGSSTDTQCF.

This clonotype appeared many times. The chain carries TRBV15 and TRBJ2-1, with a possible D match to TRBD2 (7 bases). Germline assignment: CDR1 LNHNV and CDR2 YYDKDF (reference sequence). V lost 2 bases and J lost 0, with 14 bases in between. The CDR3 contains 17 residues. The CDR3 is CATSRPLAGASYNEQFF. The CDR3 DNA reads TGTGCCACCAGCAGACCCCTGGCGGGGGCCTCCTACAATGAGCAGTTCTTC.

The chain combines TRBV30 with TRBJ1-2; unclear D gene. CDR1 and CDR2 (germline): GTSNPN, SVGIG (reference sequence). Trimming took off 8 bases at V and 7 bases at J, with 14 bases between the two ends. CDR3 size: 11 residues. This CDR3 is CARLRDGGYTF. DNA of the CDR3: TGTGCCCGGCTCCGCGACGGTGGCTACACCTTC.

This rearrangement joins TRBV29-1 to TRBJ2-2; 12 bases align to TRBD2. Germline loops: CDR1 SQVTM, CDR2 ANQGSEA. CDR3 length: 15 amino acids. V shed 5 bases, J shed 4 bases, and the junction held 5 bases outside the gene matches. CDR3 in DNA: TGCAGCGTTCAACTAGCGGGAGGAGGCACCGGGGAGCTGTTTTTT. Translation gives CSVQLAGGGTGELFF.

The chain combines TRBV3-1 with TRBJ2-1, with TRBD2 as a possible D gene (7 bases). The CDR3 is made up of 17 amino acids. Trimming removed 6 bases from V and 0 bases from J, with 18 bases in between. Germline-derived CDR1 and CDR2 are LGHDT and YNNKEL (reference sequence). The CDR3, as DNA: TGTGCCAGCAGTCCAGGGGAGGGAACGTCCTCCTACAATGAGCAGTTCTTC. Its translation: CASSPGEGTSSYNEQFF.

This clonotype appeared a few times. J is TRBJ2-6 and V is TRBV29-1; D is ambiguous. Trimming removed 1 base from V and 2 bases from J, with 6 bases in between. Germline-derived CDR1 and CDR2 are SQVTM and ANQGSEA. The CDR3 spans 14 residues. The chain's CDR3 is CSVEAVPGANVLTF. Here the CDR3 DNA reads TGCAGCGTTGAAGCGGTGCCTGGGGCCAACGTCCTGACTTTC.

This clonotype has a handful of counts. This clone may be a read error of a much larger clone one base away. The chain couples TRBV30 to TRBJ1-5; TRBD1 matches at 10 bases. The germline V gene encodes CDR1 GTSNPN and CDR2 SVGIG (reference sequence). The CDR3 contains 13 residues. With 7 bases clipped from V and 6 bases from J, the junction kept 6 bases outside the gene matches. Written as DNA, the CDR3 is TGTGCCTCGGGACAGGGGACGATTCAGCCCCAGCATTTT. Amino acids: CASGQGTIQPQHF.

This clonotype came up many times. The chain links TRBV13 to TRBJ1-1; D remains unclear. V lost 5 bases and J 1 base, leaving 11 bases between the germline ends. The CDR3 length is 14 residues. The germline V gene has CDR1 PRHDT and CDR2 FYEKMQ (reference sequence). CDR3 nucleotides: TGTGCCAGCAGCCCACCCCTGACGAACACTGAAGCTTTCTTT. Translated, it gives CASSPPLTNTEAFF.

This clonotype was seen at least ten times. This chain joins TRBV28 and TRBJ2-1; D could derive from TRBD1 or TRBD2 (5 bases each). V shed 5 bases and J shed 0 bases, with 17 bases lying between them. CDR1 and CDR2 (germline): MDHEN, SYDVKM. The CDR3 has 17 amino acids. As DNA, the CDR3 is TGTGCCAGCAGTCTCTGGGGACGGACGAGCTCCTACAATGAGCAGTTCTTC. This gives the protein CASSLWGRTSSYNEQFF.

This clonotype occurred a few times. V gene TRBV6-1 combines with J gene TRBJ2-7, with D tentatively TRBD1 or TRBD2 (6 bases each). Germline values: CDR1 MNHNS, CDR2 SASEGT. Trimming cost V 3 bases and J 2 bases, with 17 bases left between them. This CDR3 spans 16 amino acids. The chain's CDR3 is CASSDYGGGRTYEQYF. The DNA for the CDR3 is TGTGCCAGCAGTGATTATGGAGGGGGACGGACCTACGAGCAGTACTTC.

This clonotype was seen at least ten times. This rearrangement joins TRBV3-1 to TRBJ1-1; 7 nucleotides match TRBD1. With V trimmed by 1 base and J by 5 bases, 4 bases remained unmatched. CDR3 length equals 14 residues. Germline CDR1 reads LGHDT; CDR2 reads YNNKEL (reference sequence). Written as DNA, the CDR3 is TGTGCCAGCAGCCAAGTACAGGGGTTGACTGAAGCTTTCTTT. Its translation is CASSQVQGLTEAFF. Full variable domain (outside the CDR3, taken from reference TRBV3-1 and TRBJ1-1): DTAVSQTPKYLVTQMGNDKSIKCEQNLGHDTMYWYKQDSKKFLKIMFSYNNKELIINETVPNRFSPKSPDKAHLNLHINSLELGDSAVYFCASSQVQGLTEAFFGQGTRLTVV.

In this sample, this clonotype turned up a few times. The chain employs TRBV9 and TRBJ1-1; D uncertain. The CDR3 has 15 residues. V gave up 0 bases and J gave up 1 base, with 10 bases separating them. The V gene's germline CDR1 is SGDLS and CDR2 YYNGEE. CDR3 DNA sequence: TGTGCCAGCAGCGTAGTCCCAGACGGGAACACTGAAGCTTTCTTT. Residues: CASSVVPDGNTEAFF.

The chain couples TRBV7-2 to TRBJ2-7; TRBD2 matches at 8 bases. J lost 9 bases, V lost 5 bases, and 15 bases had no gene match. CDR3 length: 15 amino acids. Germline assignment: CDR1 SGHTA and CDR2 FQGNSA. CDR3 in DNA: TGTGCCAGCAGCCCTAAGGGCTCGACTAGCGCCGGGCAGTACTTC. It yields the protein CASSPKGSTSAGQYF.

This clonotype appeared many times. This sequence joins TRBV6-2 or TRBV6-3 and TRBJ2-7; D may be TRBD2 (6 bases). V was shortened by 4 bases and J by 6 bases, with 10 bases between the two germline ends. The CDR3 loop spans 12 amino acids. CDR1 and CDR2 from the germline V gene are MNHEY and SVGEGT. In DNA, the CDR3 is TGTGCCAGCAGTTCTCGGGAGCGCGAGCAGTACTTC. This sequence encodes CASSSREREQYF.

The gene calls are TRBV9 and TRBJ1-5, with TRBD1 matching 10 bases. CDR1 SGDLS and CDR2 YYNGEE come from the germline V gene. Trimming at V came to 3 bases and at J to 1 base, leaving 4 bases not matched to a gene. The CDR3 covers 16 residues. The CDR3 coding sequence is TGTGCCAGCAGCGAGGGGACAGGGGCCAGCAATCAGCCCCAGCATTTT. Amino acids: CASSEGTGASNQPQHF.